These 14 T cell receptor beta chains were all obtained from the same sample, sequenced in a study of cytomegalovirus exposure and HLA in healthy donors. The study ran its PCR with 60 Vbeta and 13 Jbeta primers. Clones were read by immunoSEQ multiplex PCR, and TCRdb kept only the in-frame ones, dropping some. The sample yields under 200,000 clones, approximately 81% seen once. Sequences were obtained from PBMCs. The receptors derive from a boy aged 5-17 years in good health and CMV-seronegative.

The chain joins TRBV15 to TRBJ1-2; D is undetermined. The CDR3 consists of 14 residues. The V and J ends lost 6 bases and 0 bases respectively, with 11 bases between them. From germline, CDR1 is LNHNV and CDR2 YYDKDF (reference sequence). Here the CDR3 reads CATSFGRTNYGYTF. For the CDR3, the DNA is TGTGCCACCAGTTTTGGGAGGACTAACTATGGCTACACCTTC.

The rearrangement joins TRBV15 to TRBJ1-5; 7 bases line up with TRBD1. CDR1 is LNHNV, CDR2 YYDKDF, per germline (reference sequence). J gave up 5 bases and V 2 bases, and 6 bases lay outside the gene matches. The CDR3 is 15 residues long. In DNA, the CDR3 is TGTGCCACCAGCAGAAACCTGCAGGGGGATCAGCCCCAGCATTTT. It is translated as CATSRNLQGDQPQHF. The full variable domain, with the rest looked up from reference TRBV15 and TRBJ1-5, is DAMVIQNPRYQVTQFGKPVTLSCSQTLNHNVMYWYQQKSSQAPKLLFHYYDKDFNNEADTPDNFQSRRPNTSFCFLDIRSPGLGDTAMYLCATSRNLQGDQPQHFGDGTRLSIL.

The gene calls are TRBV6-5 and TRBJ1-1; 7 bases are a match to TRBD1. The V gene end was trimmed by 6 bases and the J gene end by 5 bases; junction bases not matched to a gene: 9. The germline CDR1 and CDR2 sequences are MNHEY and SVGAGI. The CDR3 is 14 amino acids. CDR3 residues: CASRPTGMGTEAFF. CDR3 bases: TGTGCCAGCAGACCGACAGGGATGGGAACTGAAGCTTTCTTT.

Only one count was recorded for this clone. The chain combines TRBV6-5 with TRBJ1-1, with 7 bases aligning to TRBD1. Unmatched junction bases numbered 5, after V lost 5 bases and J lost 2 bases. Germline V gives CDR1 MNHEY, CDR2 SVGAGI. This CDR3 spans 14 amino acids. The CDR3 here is CASSLDRLNTEAFF. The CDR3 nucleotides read TGTGCCAGCAGTCTGGACAGGTTAAACACTGAAGCTTTCTTT.

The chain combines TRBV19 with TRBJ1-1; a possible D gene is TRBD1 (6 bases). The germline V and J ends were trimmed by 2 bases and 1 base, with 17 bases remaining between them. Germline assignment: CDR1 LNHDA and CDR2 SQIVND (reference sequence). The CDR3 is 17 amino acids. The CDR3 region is CASSIRYEDRTNTEAFF. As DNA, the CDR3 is TGTGCCAGTAGTATACGGTATGAAGACAGGACGAACACTGAAGCTTTCTTT.

CDR3 in amino acids: CASSQARPVNNSPLHF. Here the CDR3 DNA reads TGCGCCAGCAGCCAAGCGAGGCCAGTCAATAATTCACCCCTCCACTTT. V usage is TRBV4-3 and J usage is TRBJ1-6; D is undetermined. The CDR3 is made up of 16 amino acids. The V and J ends lost 1 base and 5 bases respectively, with 12 bases between them. Looked up from germline, CDR1 is LGHNA and CDR2 is YSLEER.

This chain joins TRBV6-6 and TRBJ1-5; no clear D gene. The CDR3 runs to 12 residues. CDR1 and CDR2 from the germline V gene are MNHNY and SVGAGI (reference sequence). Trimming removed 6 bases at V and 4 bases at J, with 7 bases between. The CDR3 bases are TGTGCCAGCAGGACAACTAATCAGCCCCAGCATTTT. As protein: CASRTTNQPQHF.

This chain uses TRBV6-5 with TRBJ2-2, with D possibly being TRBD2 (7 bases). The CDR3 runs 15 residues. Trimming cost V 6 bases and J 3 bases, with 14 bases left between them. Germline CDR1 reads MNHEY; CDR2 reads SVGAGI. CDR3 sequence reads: CASRGGGGYTGELFF. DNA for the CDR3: TGTGCCAGCAGGGGAGGGGGGGGGTACACCGGGGAGCTGTTTTTT.

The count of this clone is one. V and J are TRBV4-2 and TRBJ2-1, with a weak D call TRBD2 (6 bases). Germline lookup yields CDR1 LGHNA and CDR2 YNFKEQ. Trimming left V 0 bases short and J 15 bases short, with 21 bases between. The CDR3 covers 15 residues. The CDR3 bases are TGTGCCAGCAGCCAAGAACCTAACGGGGGTTCCTTAGGGTTCTTC. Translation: CASSQEPNGGSLGFF.

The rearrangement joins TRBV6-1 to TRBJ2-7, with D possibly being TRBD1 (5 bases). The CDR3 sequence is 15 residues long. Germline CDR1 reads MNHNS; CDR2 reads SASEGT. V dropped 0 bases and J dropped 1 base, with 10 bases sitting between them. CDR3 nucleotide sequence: TGTGCCAGCAGTGAAGCAGGGGCGAGGTCCTACGAGCAGTACTTC. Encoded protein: CASSEAGARSYEQYF.

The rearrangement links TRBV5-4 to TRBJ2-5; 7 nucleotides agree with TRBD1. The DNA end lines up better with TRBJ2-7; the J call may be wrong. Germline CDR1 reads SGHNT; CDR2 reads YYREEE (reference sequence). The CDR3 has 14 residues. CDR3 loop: CASSFGTASYEQYF. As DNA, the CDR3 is TGTGCCAGCAGCTTTGGGACAGCTTCCTACGAGCAGTACTTC.

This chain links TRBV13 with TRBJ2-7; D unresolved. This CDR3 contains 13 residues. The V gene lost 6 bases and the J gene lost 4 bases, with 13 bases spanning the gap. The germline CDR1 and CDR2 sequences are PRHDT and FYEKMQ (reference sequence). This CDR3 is CASRASIGYEQYF. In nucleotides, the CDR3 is TGTGCCAGCAGAGCCTCAATCGGGTACGAGCAGTACTTC. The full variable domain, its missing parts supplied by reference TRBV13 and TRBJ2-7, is AAGVIQSPRHLIKEKRETATLKCYPIPRHDTVYWYQQGPGQDPQFLISFYEKMQSDKGSIPDRFSAQQFSDYHSELNMSSLELGDSALYFCASRASIGYEQYFGPGTRLTVT.

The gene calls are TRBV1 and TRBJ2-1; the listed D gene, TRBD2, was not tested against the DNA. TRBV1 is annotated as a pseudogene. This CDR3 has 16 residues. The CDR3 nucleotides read TGCACCAGCAGCCACCCGGGACTAGCGGGGCGGATTGAGCAGTTCTTC. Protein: CTSSHPGLAGRIEQFF.

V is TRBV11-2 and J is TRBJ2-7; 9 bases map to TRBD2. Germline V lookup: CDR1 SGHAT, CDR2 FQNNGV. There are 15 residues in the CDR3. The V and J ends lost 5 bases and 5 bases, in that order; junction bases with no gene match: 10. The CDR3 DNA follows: TGTGCCAGCAGCCTGGGACTAGCCACTATCCACGAGCAGTACTTC. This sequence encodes CASSLGLATIHEQYF.